In its sample, the clone carrying this T cell receptor beta chain was seen once. This CDR3 contains 15 residues. Trimming removed 2 bases at V and 5 bases at J, with 16 bases between. CDR1 and CDR2 from the germline V gene are PRHDT and FYEKMQ (reference sequence). Libraries were prepared by immunoSEQ multiplex PCR; TCRdb keeps only in-frame clonotypes and omits some of them. Of around 270,000 clones in the sample, 70% to 90% were seen once. This sample stems from a study of blood T cell repertoires in COVID-19. About the study: Sites in the United States, Italy and Spain provided acute and convalescent COVID-19 samples.

The rearrangement links TRBV13 to TRBJ2-7, with D possibly being TRBD1 (5 bases). The TCR originated in a woman aged 25-40 years who had recovered from COVID-19. Material for sequencing was PBMCs or T cells enriched from blood (not recorded which). The CDR3 nucleotides are TGTGCCAGCAGCTTAAAGGCAGGGAACAGCCACGAGCAGTACTTC. It codes for CASSLKAGNSHEQYF.